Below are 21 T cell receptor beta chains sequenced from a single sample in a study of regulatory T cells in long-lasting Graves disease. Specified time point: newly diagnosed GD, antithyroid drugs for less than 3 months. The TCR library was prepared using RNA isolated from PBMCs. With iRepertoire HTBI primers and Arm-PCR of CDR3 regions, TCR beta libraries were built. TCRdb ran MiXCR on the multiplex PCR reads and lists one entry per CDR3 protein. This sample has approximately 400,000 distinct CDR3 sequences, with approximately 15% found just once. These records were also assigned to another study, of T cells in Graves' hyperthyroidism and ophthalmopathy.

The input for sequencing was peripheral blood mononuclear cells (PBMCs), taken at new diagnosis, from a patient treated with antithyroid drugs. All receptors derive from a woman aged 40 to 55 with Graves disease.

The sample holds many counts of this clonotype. This CDR3 reads CRVAESALYNEQFF. The CDR3 region has the DNA TGCAGGGTAGCGGAAAGTGCCCTCTACAATGAGCAGTTCTTC. This sequence joins TRBV29-1 and TRBJ2-1; D possibly corresponds to TRBD2 (6 bases). CDR3 length equals 14 residues. The germline gives CDR1 SQVTM, CDR2 ANQGSEA.

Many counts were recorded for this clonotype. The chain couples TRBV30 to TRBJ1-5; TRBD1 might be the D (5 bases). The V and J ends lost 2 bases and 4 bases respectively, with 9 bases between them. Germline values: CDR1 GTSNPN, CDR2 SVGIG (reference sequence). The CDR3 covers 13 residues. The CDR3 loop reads CAWSLQENQPQHF. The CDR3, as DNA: TGTGCCTGGAGTTTACAGGAGAATCAGCCCCAGCATTTT.

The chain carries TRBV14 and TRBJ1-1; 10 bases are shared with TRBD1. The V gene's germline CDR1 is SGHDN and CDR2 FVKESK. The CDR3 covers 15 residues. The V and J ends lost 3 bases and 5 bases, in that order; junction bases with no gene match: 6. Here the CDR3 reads CASSHGTGDRTEAFF. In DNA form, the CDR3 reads TGTGCCAGCAGCCACGGGACAGGGGACCGAACTGAAGCTTTCTTT.

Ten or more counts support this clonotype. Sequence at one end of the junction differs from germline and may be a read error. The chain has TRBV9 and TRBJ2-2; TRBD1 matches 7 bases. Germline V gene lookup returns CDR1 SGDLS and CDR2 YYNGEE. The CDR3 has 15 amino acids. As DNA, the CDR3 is TGCGCCAGCAGCCCCGGGACAGCGAACACCGGGGAGCTGTTTTTT. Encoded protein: CASSPGTANTGELFF.

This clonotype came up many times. The CDR3 region is CASSQLAGGRTDTQYF. The CDR3 nucleotides are TGTGCCAGCAGCCAGTTAGCGGGAGGGCGGACAGATACGCAGTATTTT. The chain links TRBV11-3 to TRBJ2-3; TRBD2 agrees at 11 bases. Germline lookup yields CDR1 SGHNT and CDR2 YENEEA. The CDR3 runs 16 residues. V shed 5 bases, J shed 3 bases, and the junction held 7 bases outside the gene matches.

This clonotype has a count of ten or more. The CDR3 sequence: CASSPGQNTEAFF. The CDR3 nucleotides are TGTGCCAGCAGCCCGGGACAGAACACTGAAGCTTTCTTT. V usage is TRBV18 and J usage is TRBJ1-1, with D perhaps matching TRBD1 (6 bases). V dropped 8 bases and J dropped 1 base, with 11 bases sitting between them. Per germline, CDR1 KGHSH and CDR2 LQKENI. The CDR3 runs 13 residues. Full variable domain (rest looked up from reference TRBV18 and TRBJ1-1): NAGVMQNPRHLVRRRGQEARLRCSPMKGHSHVYWYRQLPEEGLKFMVYLQKENIIDESGMPKERFSAEFPKEGPSILRIQQVVRGDSAAYFCASSPGQNTEAFFGQGTRLTVV.

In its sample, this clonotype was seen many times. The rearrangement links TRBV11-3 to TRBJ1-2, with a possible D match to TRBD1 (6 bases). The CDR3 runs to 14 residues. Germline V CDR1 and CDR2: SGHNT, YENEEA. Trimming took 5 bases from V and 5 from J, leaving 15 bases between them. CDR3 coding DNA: TGTGCCAGCAGCCCTGGACAGTCGGGGTATGGCTACACCTTC. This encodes CASSPGQSGYGYTF.

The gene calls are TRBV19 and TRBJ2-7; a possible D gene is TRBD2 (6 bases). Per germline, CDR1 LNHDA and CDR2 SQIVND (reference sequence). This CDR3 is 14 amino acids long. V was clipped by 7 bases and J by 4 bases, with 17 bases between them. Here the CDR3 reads CASTSAGRDYEQYF. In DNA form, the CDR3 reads TGTGCCAGTACCTCTGCCGGGAGAGATTACGAGCAGTACTTC.

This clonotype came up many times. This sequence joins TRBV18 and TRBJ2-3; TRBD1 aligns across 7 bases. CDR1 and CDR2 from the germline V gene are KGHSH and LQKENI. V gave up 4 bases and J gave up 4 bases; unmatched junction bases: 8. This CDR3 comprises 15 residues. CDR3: CASSLPTGRADTQYF. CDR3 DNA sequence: TGTGCCAGCTCACTCCCGACAGGGCGCGCAGATACGCAGTATTTT.

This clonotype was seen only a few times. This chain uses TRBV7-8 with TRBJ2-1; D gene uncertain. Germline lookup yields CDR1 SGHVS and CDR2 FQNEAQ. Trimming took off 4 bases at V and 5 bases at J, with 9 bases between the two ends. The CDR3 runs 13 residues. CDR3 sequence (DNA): TGTGCCAGCAGCTCAAATGAGAACAATGAGCAGTTCTTC. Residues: CASSSNENNEQFF.

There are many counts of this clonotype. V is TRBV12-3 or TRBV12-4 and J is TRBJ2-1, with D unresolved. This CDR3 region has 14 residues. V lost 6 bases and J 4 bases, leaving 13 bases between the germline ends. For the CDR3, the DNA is TGTGCCAGCAGACAGTCGGACGGGTACAATGAGCAGTTCTTC. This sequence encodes CASRQSDGYNEQFF.

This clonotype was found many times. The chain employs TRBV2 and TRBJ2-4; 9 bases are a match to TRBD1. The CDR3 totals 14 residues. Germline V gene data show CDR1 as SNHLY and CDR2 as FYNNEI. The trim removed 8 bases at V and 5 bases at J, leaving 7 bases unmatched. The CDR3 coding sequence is TGTGCCAGCGTCCCAGGGGACAGGGAAAACATTCAGTACTTC. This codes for CASVPGDRENIQYF.

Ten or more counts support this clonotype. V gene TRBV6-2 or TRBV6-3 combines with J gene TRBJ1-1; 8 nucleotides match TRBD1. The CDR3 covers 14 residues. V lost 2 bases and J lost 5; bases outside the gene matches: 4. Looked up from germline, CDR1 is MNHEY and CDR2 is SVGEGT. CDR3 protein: CASSYPDRGTEAFF. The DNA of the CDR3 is TGTGCCAGCAGTTACCCAGACAGGGGAACTGAAGCTTTCTTT.

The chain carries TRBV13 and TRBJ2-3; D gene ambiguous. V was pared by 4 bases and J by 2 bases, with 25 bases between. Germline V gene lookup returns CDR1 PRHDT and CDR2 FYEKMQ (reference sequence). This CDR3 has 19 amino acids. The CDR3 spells CASSSVLTPRPINTDTQYF. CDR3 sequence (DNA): TGTGCCAGCAGCTCCGTCTTAACCCCCAGACCAATAAACACAGATACGCAGTATTTT.

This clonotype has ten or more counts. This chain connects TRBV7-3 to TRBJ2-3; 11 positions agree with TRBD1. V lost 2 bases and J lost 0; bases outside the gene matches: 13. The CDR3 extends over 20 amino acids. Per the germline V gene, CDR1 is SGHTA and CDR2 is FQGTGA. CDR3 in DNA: TGTGCCAGCAGCTTAGGGGTTTTAGGGACAGGGGGTTCTAGCACAGATACGCAGTATTTT. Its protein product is CASSLGVLGTGGSSTDTQYF.

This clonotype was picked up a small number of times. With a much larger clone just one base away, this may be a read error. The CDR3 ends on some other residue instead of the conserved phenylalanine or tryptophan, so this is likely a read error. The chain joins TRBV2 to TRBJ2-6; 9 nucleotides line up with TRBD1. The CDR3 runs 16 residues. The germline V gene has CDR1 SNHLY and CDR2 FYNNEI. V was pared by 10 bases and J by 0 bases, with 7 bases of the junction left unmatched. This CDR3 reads CAIPGTGSSGANVLTS. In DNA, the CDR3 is TGTGCCATCCCCGGGACAGGGAGCTCTGGGGCCAACGTCCTGACTTCC.

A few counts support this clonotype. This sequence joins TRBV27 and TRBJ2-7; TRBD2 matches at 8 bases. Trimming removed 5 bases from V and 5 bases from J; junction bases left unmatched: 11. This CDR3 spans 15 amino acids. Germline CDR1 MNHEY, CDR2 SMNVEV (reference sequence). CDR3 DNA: TGTGCCAGCAGTCAGGCCGGGACTAGTAATGACGAGCAGTACTTC. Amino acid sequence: CASSQAGTSNDEQYF.

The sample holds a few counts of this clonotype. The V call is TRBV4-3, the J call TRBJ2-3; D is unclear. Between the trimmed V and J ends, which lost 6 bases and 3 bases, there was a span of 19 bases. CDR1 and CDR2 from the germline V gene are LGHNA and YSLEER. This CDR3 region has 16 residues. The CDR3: CASSPAGVDGTDTQYF. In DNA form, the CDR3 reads TGCGCCAGCAGTCCCGCTGGAGTAGATGGGACAGATACGCAGTATTTT.

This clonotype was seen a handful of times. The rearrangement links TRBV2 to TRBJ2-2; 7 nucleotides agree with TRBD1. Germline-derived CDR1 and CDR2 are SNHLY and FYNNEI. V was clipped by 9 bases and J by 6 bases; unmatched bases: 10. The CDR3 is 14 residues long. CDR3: CASKTGSIAGELFF. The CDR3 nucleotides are TGTGCCAGTAAGACAGGGAGCATCGCCGGGGAGCTGTTTTTT. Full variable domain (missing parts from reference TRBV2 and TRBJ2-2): EPEVTQTPSHQVTQMGQEVILRCVPISNHLYFYWYRQILGQKVEFLVSFYNNEISEKSEIFDDQFSVERPDGSNFTLKIRSTKLEDSAMYFCASKTGSIAGELFFGEGSRLTVL.

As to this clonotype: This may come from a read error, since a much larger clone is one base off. The CDR3 DNA reads as TGTGCCAGCAGTTCAACATGCTATAATGAAAAACTGTTTTTT. Translated: CASSSTCYNEKLFF. This sequence joins TRBV28 and TRBJ1-4, with D uncertain. This CDR3 has 14 amino acids. Trimming took off 4 bases at V and 4 bases at J, with 10 bases between the two ends. Germline assignment: CDR1 MDHEN and CDR2 SYDVKM.

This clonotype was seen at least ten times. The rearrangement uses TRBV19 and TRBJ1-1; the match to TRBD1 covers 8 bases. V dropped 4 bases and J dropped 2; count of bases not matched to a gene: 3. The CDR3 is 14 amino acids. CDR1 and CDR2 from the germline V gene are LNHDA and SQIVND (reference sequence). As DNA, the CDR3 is TGTGCCAGTAGTACGACAGGGGAAAACACTGAAGCTTTCTTT. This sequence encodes CASSTTGENTEAFF.